These 18 T cell receptor beta chains originate from one sample sequenced in a study of graft-versus-host responses after intestinal transplantation (dated by TCRdb to about 2021). Library prep was done by the immunoSEQ multiplex PCR assay. The table was pulled from immuneACCESS by TCRdb, which kept in-frame rearrangements only. Such tables lose some clones; where checked, under half of the loss comes from unresolved V genes, and the rest has no known cause. Present in this sample are more than 20,000 clones, around four fifths of which were seen just once. About 1.1% of the sample goes to the ten largest clones. Sequenced material: PBMCs, taken 27 to 29 days after intestinal transplant. Source of these receptors: a human patient who received an intestinal transplant, so some T cells may come from the graft donor.

The chain combines TRBV6-5 with TRBJ1-1; D is unresolved. Trimming stripped 0 bases from V and 1 base from J, with 12 bases between. Germline V gene lookup returns CDR1 MNHEY and CDR2 SVGAGI. CDR3 length: 16 amino acids. The CDR3 loop is CASSYSAKAGNTEAFF. The CDR3, as DNA: TGTGCCAGCAGTTACTCGGCTAAAGCAGGGAACACTGAAGCTTTCTTT.

The chain links TRBV5-1 to TRBJ2-5; 10 bases line up with TRBD2. The CDR3 extends over 15 amino acids. Losses at the gene ends were 2 bases for V and 5 bases for J; bases not matched to a gene: 6. The germline CDR1 and CDR2 sequences are SGHRS and YFSETQ. This CDR3 reads CASSLAGGPRETQYF. As DNA, the CDR3 is TGCGCCAGCAGCTTAGCGGGGGGGCCCAGGGAGACCCAGTACTTC.

This sequence joins TRBV5-1 and TRBJ1-3; 8 bases align to TRBD1. The length of the CDR3 is 18 residues. V was pared by 4 bases and J by 0 bases, with 12 bases of the junction left unmatched. Germline V gene data show CDR1 as SGHRS and CDR2 as YFSETQ. CDR3 sequence: CASSPKGTGLFSGNTIYF. The CDR3 DNA follows: TGCGCCAGCAGCCCAAAGGGGACAGGACTCTTCTCTGGAAACACCATATATTTT.

Only a few counts were recorded for this clone. The genes are TRBV7-3 and TRBJ2-3; 7 bases are shared with TRBD2. CDR1 is SGHTA, CDR2 FQGTGA, per germline. The CDR3 has 12 amino acids. The J segment lost 8 bases and the V segment lost 5 bases, leaving 4 bases of the junction unmatched. CDR3 sequence: CASSEAGSTQYF. The CDR3 DNA follows: TGTGCCAGCAGCGAAGCGGGGAGTACGCAGTATTTT.

J is TRBJ2-3 and V is TRBV5-1; 9 bases align to TRBD2. The CDR3 totals 16 residues. The V gene's germline CDR1 is SGHRS and CDR2 YFSETQ. V dropped 3 bases and J dropped 1; count of bases not matched to a gene: 6. CDR3 protein: CASSWRSSGGTDTQYF. The DNA of the CDR3 is TGCGCCAGCAGCTGGAGGTCTAGCGGGGGCACAGATACGCAGTATTTT.

V usage is TRBV19 and J usage is TRBJ2-1; 11 bases are a match to TRBD1. V shed 5 bases and J 9 bases; nucleotides not matched to a gene: 12. Germline loops: CDR1 LNHDA, CDR2 SQIVND (reference sequence). This CDR3 region has 16 residues. The CDR3 nucleotides are TGTGCCAGTAGTTCTAGACGCGGACAGGGGGCACGTGAGCAGTTCTTC. Residues: CASSSRRGQGAREQFF. Full variable domain (rest looked up from reference TRBV19 and TRBJ2-1): DGGITQSPKYLFRKEGQNVTLSCEQNLNHDAMYWYRQDPGQGLRLIYYSQIVNDFQKGDIAEGYSVSREKKESFPLTVTSAQKNPTAFYLCASSSRRGQGAREQFFGPGTRLTVL.

The chain combines TRBV18 with TRBJ1-2; no clear D. Germline-derived CDR1 and CDR2 are KGHSH and LQKENI. CDR3 length equals 13 residues. With 3 bases removed from V and 5 bases from J, the gap between germline ends came to 10 bases. CDR3 DNA sequence: TGTGCCAGCTCACCTGACACGGAATATGGCTACACCTTC. Protein sequence: CASSPDTEYGYTF.

The V gene is TRBV4-1, the J gene TRBJ1-2, with D possibly matching TRBD1 (6 bases). The CDR3 length is 17 residues. Germline V gives CDR1 MGHRA, CDR2 YSYEKL. Trimming stripped 0 bases from V and 6 bases from J, with 20 bases between. DNA for the CDR3: TGCGCCAGCAGCCAAGAGTTCCTCAGCCGGGGGGCCGATGGCTACACCTTC. Its translation: CASSQEFLSRGADGYTF.

V usage is TRBV4-2 and J usage is TRBJ2-7; the D is unclear. CDR1 and CDR2 (germline): LGHNA, YNFKEQ. The ends were cut back, 0 bases at V and 3 bases at J, with 12 bases in the middle. The CDR3 is made up of 15 amino acids. The CDR3 sequence is CASSQDKDPYYEQYF. Written as DNA, the CDR3 is TGTGCCAGCAGCCAAGATAAAGACCCCTACTACGAGCAGTACTTC.

The rearrangement links TRBV19 to TRBJ2-1; the D is unclear. This CDR3 region has 18 residues. The germline V and J ends were trimmed by 5 bases and 0 bases, with 20 bases remaining between them. Germline V CDR1 and CDR2: LNHDA, SQIVND (reference sequence). Written as DNA, the CDR3 is TGTGCCAGTAGTCTCAATCGACTGATCACGAGCTCCTACAATGAGCAGTTCTTC. Residues: CASSLNRLITSSYNEQFF.

The chain joins TRBV19 to TRBJ1-6, with TRBD1 matching over 9 bases. The CDR3 spans 14 residues. Looked up from germline, CDR1 is LNHDA and CDR2 is SQIVND (reference sequence). Trimming cost V 3 bases and J 8 bases; bases outside gene matches: 2. Here the CDR3 DNA reads TGTGCCAGTAGTATCCGGGACAGGGATTCACCCCTCCACTTT. It translates to CASSIRDRDSPLHF.

The V gene is TRBV4-1, the J gene TRBJ1-2; D not resolved. The length of the CDR3 is 16 residues. V shed 1 base and J shed 2 bases, with 14 bases lying between them. Germline assignment: CDR1 MGHRA and CDR2 YSYEKL. CDR3 coding DNA: TGCGCCAGCAGCCAAGCCCTTTGGCAGACCAACTATGGCTACACCTTC. Amino acids: CASSQALWQTNYGYTF.

V usage is TRBV2 and J usage is TRBJ2-7; D is tentatively TRBD1 or TRBD2 (6 bases each). Per germline, CDR1 SNHLY and CDR2 FYNNEI. The CDR3 length is 16 residues. The ends were cut back, 3 bases at V and 4 bases at J, with 19 bases in the middle. This CDR3 is CASSDSEEGGGYEQYF. CDR3 bases: TGTGCCAGCAGTGACTCCGAGGAAGGGGGAGGTTACGAGCAGTACTTC.

This clone was seen a single time. A read error may account for a junction end that differs from germline. The V and J genes are TRBV6-6 and TRBJ2-4; D ambiguous. CDR3 length: 16 amino acids. CDR1 and CDR2 from the germline V gene are MNHNY and SVGAGI (reference sequence). The CDR3 region is CAGSLRKELAKNIQYF. As DNA, the CDR3 is TGTGCCGGCAGCCTCAGGAAGGAGCTAGCCAAAAACATTCAGTACTTC.

The chain employs TRBV5-1 and TRBJ2-7; TRBD2 aligns across 8 bases. The CDR3 sequence is 14 residues long. J was trimmed by 3 bases and V by 1 base; bases with no gene match: 3. Germline V lookup: CDR1 SGHRS, CDR2 YFSETQ. The CDR3 reads CASSLSAGGYEQYF. CDR3 DNA sequence: TGCGCCAGCAGCTTGTCGGCGGGAGGCTACGAGCAGTACTTC.

The V call is TRBV19, the J call TRBJ1-2; a possible D gene is TRBD1 (5 bases). V was cut by 6 bases and J by 5 bases, with 13 bases left in between. Germline V gene sequence: CDR1 LNHDA, CDR2 SQIVND (reference sequence). There are 13 residues in the CDR3. The CDR3 protein is CASRGTYSYGYTF. In DNA, the CDR3 is TGTGCCAGTAGAGGGACTTATTCTTATGGCTACACCTTC.

A single count supports this clone. This chain connects TRBV5-1 to TRBJ2-2; D is undetermined. Trimming shortened V by 5 bases and J by 5 bases, and 10 bases separated the two germline ends. CDR1 is SGHRS, CDR2 YFSETQ, per germline. The CDR3 consists of 13 residues. The CDR3 nucleotides read TGCGCCAGCAGTCTGCTTGGTACCGGGGAGCTGTTTTTT. Translation: CASSLLGTGELFF.

This clone came up once. The chain has TRBV29-1 and TRBJ2-1; 15 nucleotides match TRBD2. CDR3 length: 16 amino acids. Germline V lookup: CDR1 SQVTM, CDR2 ANQGSEA. The V segment lost 3 bases and the J segment 8 bases; nucleotides outside the gene matches: 8. The CDR3 here is CSVDGLAGGVGDEQFF. CDR3 bases: TGCAGCGTTGACGGACTAGCGGGAGGGGTGGGCGATGAGCAGTTCTTC.